Below are 15 T cell receptor beta chains sequenced from a single sample in a study of multiple sclerosis patients with progressive multifocal leukoencephalopathy. Time point meaning: about a year of natalizumab therapy. Profiling relied on immunoSEQ multiplex PCR, and the TCRdb table lists in-frame clones only, not all of them. Here the sample spans tens of thousands of clones, 90% being singletons. Sequenced material: PBMCs, taken from a patient treated with natalizumab. Receptor source: a human donor with multiple sclerosis.

The CDR3 reads CASSQEGMGHLGTDTQYF. CDR3 in DNA: TGTGCCAGCAGCCAAGAAGGGATGGGACACCTCGGCACAGATACGCAGTATTTT. The gene calls are TRBV4-2 and TRBJ2-3; D might be TRBD1 (6 bases). The CDR3 covers 18 residues. CDR1 is LGHNA and CDR2 is YNFKEQ in the germline V gene. The V end lost 0 bases, the J end lost 1 base, and 17 bases lay between the germline ends.

The chain recombines TRBV4-3 with TRBJ1-6, with D hard to call. Germline V CDR1 and CDR2: LGHNA, YSLEER. The CDR3 loop spans 17 amino acids. Trimming took off 0 bases at V and 7 bases at J, with 16 bases between the two ends. CDR3 DNA: TGCGCCAGCAGCCAAGAACGACGGCTCCCGGCCAATTCACCCCTCCACTTT. It encodes CASSQERRLPANSPLHF.

This clone was seen once. This sequence joins TRBV19 and TRBJ1-4, with a weak D call TRBD1 (5 bases). Germline loops: CDR1 LNHDA, CDR2 SQIVND (reference sequence). The V end was cut by 5 bases, the J end by 4 bases, with 14 bases between. The CDR3 is 15 residues long. In DNA form, the CDR3 reads TGTGCCAGTAGTCGGCCCGGGGGGGGTAATGAAAAACTGTTTTTT. Translating it yields CASSRPGGGNEKLFF.

The chain carries TRBV2 and TRBJ2-1; D is unclear. The CDR3 runs to 15 residues. Germline V gives CDR1 SNHLY, CDR2 FYNNEI. V lost 6 bases and J 6 bases, leaving 18 bases between the germline ends. CDR3 bases: TGTGCCAGCAGCAACCGGGTCTCAACCGGCAATGAGCAGTTCTTC. Encoded protein: CASSNRVSTGNEQFF.

The CDR3 nucleotides are TGTGCCAGCAGTGGTATGGCGGGGGCCTACAATGAGCAGTTCTTC. Translation: CASSGMAGAYNEQFF. The chain uses TRBV6-1 and TRBJ2-1, with TRBD2 identical over 7 bases. The CDR3 runs to 15 residues. Germline V gene lookup returns CDR1 MNHNS and CDR2 SASEGT. V dropped 4 bases and J dropped 2; count of bases not matched to a gene: 5.

This clone was observed a few times. The chain carries TRBV5-3 and TRBJ1-1; D is uncertain. TRBV5-3 is marked as an open reading frame, function uncertain. CDR3 size: 14 residues. Trimming left V 2 bases short and J 4 bases short, with 12 bases between. The CDR3 here is CARSFSKGGTEAFF. The CDR3, as DNA: TGTGCCAGAAGCTTTTCCAAGGGTGGCACTGAAGCTTTCTTT.

On this clone: The junction departs from the called germline gene at one end, perhaps through a read error. The rearrangement uses TRBV10-2 and TRBJ1-2; the D is unclear. This CDR3 spans 12 amino acids. Germline loops: CDR1 WSHSY, CDR2 SAAADI. The CDR3 sequence: CASSDLGSESSF. CDR3 bases: TGCGCCAGCAGTGACTTGGGGAGTGAATCATCCTTC.

This chain joins TRBV27 and TRBJ1-2; TRBD1 might be the D (6 bases). V lost 6 bases, J lost 1 base, and 12 bases lay in between. Germline V lookup: CDR1 MNHEY, CDR2 SMNVEV (reference sequence). The CDR3 is 14 residues long. CDR3 residues: CASSPEGGNYGYTF. The CDR3 DNA sequence: TGTGCCAGCAGCCCCGAGGGGGGTAACTATGGCTACACCTTC.

The chain links TRBV4-1 to TRBJ2-7; tentatively, D is TRBD2 (6 bases). Trimming shortened V by 3 bases and J by 6 bases, and 12 bases separated the two germline ends. The CDR3 is 13 residues long. Germline loops: CDR1 MGHRA, CDR2 YSYEKL. CDR3 protein: CASSHYTGVEQYF. As DNA, the CDR3 is TGCGCCAGCAGCCATTACACGGGAGTCGAGCAGTACTTC.

The chain employs TRBV4-1 and TRBJ2-7; TRBD1 is a possible D gene (6 bases). With 3 bases removed from V and 2 bases from J, the gap between germline ends came to 17 bases. Germline CDR1 is MGHRA and CDR2 is YSYEKL. The CDR3 is made up of 16 amino acids. The CDR3 DNA is TGCGCCAGCAGCCATTCTTGGGGGCTAACGACCTACGAGCAGTACTTC. Protein product: CASSHSWGLTTYEQYF.

J is TRBJ2-1 and V is TRBV2, with no clear D. The V gene lost 6 bases and the J gene lost 14 bases, with 17 bases spanning the gap. There are 12 residues in the CDR3. Per germline, CDR1 SNHLY and CDR2 FYNNEI. The CDR3 protein is CASRGDPSSEFF. The DNA for the CDR3 is TGTGCCAGCAGAGGTGACCCCTCCAGTGAGTTCTTC.

This rearrangement joins TRBV18 to TRBJ1-2, with a possible D match to TRBD1 (5 bases). CDR1 is KGHSH, CDR2 LQKENI, per germline. Trimming cost V 0 bases and J 4 bases, with 9 bases left between them. This CDR3 spans 14 amino acids. CDR3 coding DNA: TGTGCCAGCTCACCACCGGACGGGGCCTATGGCTACACCTTC. As protein: CASSPPDGAYGYTF.

This clone appeared once. The rearrangement links TRBV5-4 to TRBJ2-7; 8 bases fit TRBD1. V shed 1 base, J shed 1 base, and the junction held 4 bases outside the gene matches. From germline, CDR1 is SGHNT and CDR2 YYREEE (reference sequence). The CDR3 consists of 15 residues. CDR3 DNA: TGTGCCAGCAGCTTGAAAACAGGGGGGTCCTACGAGCAGTACTTC. This encodes CASSLKTGGSYEQYF.

The rearrangement uses TRBV4-1 and TRBJ2-1, with a weak D call TRBD1 (5 bases). Germline lookup yields CDR1 MGHRA and CDR2 YSYEKL. The V gene lost 4 bases and the J gene lost 2 bases, with 18 bases spanning the gap. The length of the CDR3 is 17 residues. CDR3 bases: TGCGCCAGCAGCCTTTTCAGAGACAGTCGACCCTACAATGAGCAGTTCTTC. Its protein is CASSLFRDSRPYNEQFF.

The rearrangement links TRBV15 to TRBJ1-2, with 7 bases that match TRBD1. The germline V gene encodes CDR1 LNHNV and CDR2 YYDKDF (reference sequence). J was trimmed by 0 bases and V by 1 base; bases with no gene match: 8. The CDR3 loop spans 17 amino acids. CDR3 protein: CATSRAKGALSNYGYTF. Here the CDR3 DNA reads TGTGCCACCAGCAGAGCTAAGGGGGCACTTTCTAACTATGGCTACACCTTC.